Here is one T cell receptor (beta chain) with its context. Antigen unknown. The entry originates in a study of vaccination and CD4 T cells after COVID-19. Across the study: Typically, post-vaccine samples were obtained a median 72 days after dose two, within a range of 14 to 241. SARS-CoV-2, HCoV-NL63, HCoV-OC43 and HCoV-229E supplied the overlapping spike peptides used to stimulate cells.

Sequenced with the Oncomine TCR Beta short-read assay was DNA taken from cultured CD4+ T cells. One entry per CDR3 protein, called by TCRdb with MiXCR from the PCR reads. The sample carries roughly 3,600 distinct CDR3 sequences, approximately 18% recorded once. Regarding treatment: approximately 9-day PBMC culture with coronavirus spike peptide pools or control peptides (ViraFEST assay). Study findings and constraints: Convalescent patient numbers were relatively low, with no early post-infection timepoints. Convalescent patients showed a median around 90% of reactive clones that were seen only post-vaccination.

J was trimmed by 9 bases and V by 5 bases; bases with no gene match: 4. This CDR3 has 13 amino acids. The origin of this receptor is a human donor who had recovered from COVID-19. The sample consisted of CD4+ T cells from blood, cultured in vitro. This sequence joins TRBV12-3 or TRBV12-4 and TRBJ1-6; 7 bases align to TRBD1. The CDR3 is CASSQGGSSPLHF. CDR3 nucleotides: TGTGCCAGCAGTCAGGGGGGTAGTTCACCCCTCCACTTT.